A single sample gave rise to the 21 T cell receptor beta chains below, sequenced in a study of blood T cell repertoires in COVID-19. Here immunoSEQ multiplex PCR was the method, and the copy in TCRdb shows in-frame clones only, minus some. This sample has some 46,000 clones; around 83% occur once, and the top ten carry about 7%. Sequencing input: peripheral blood. All receptors come from a man between 60 and 75 years old with active COVID-19.

A word on this clone: The junction and the germline gene differ at one end; a read error may be behind it. The rearrangement joins TRBV7-7 to TRBJ2-7; TRBD1 agrees at 11 bases. Germline CDR1 and CDR2: SSHAT and FNYEAQ (reference sequence). The CDR3 runs to 20 residues. The CDR3 DNA is TGTGCTAGCAGCCTCCGGGACAGGGGGAATAGATTGAGACGCCCCTACGAGCAGTACTTC. Translating it yields CASSLRDRGNRLRRPYEQYF.

The chain uses TRBV5-4 and TRBJ2-2, with unresolved D. Trimming pared 0 bases from V and 6 bases from J, leaving 3 bases between. The CDR3 runs 12 residues. CDR1 SGHNT and CDR2 YYREEE come from the germline V gene (reference sequence). CDR3 sequence: CASSLVAGELFF. The CDR3 DNA reads as TGTGCCAGCAGCTTGGTAGCCGGGGAGCTGTTTTTT.

The chain links TRBV11-2 to TRBJ1-2; a weak D match, TRBD1 (5 bases). CDR3 length: 12 amino acids. Germline V CDR1 and CDR2: SGHAT, FQNNGV. The ends were cut back, 5 bases at V and 5 bases at J, with 9 bases in the middle. The CDR3 region has the DNA TGTGCCAGCAGCAGCGACAGATATGGCTACACCTTC. Translated, it gives CASSSDRYGYTF.

This clone was seen more than once but under ten times. This chain uses TRBV10-3 with TRBJ2-1; D is ambiguous. V was cut by 1 base and J by 6 bases, with 10 bases left in between. This CDR3 region has 14 residues. CDR1 ENHRY and CDR2 SYGVKD come from the germline V gene. The CDR3 region has the DNA TGTGCCATCAGTGAGTTAGGCGGTTCCAATGAGCAGTTCTTC. Translation gives CAISELGGSNEQFF.

The V and J genes are TRBV11-2 and TRBJ2-1; 8 nucleotides agree with TRBD2. Germline CDR1 SGHAT, CDR2 FQNNGV. The CDR3 totals 15 residues. V shed 1 base, J shed 5 bases, and the junction held 4 bases outside the gene matches. CDR3: CASSLGGTRHNEQFF. Written as DNA, the CDR3 is TGTGCCAGCAGCTTAGGTGGGACTAGACACAATGAGCAGTTCTTC.

The chain employs TRBV5-1 and TRBJ2-5; the match to TRBD1 covers 9 bases. The junction had 8 bases not matched to a gene; V was cut back by 1 base and J by 4 bases. The CDR3 sequence is 16 residues long. CDR1 and CDR2 (germline): SGHRS, YFSETQ. The DNA of the CDR3 is TGCGCCAGCAGCTTGCTCGGGACAGGGCACAGAGAGACCCAGTACTTC. It codes for CASSLLGTGHRETQYF. The whole variable domain, remainder taken from reference TRBV5-1 and TRBJ2-5, is KAGVTQTPRYLIKTRGQQVTLSCSPISGHRSVSWYQQTPGQGLQFLFEYFSETQRNKGNFPGRFSGRQFSNSRSEMNVSTLELGDSALYLCASSLLGTGHRETQYFGPGTRLLVL.

This chain connects TRBV7-6 to TRBJ2-3; 8 nucleotides match TRBD2. Per germline, CDR1 SGHVS and CDR2 FNYEAQ. J was trimmed by 7 bases and V by 1 base; bases with no gene match: 7. The length of the CDR3 is 15 residues. CDR3 DNA: TGTGCCAGCAGCTTAGGCCGGGGGGGGCCATATACGCAGTATTTT. It encodes CASSLGRGGPYTQYF. Together with reference TRBV7-6 and TRBJ2-3, the CDR3 gives the full variable domain: GAGVSQSPRYKVTKRGQDVALRCDPISGHVSLYWYRQALGQGPEFLTYFNYEAQQDKSGLPNDRFSAERPEGSISTLTIQRTEQRDSAMYRCASSLGRGGPYTQYFGPGTRLTVL.

The chain is built from TRBV20-1 and TRBJ2-2; a possible D gene is TRBD1 (7 bases). V lost 3 bases to trimming and J lost 3 bases, with 14 bases between them. The CDR3 consists of 15 residues. In germline, CDR1 is DFQATT, CDR2 SNEGSKA (reference sequence). The CDR3 region is CSASAGQTYTGELFF. The DNA for the CDR3 is TGCAGTGCTAGTGCGGGACAGACCTACACCGGGGAGCTGTTTTTT.

The chain is built from TRBV7-3 and TRBJ2-6; a weak D match, TRBD1 (6 bases). V lost 2 bases and J 1 base, leaving 6 bases between the germline ends. Germline CDR1 and CDR2: SGHTA and FQGTGA. The CDR3 has 15 amino acids. CDR3 DNA sequence: TGTGCCAGCAGCTTAGGACAGTCTGGGGCCAACGTCCTGACTTTC. Its protein is CASSLGQSGANVLTF.

This clone was seen only once. The chain links TRBV19 to TRBJ1-2, with TRBD1 identical over 7 bases. The CDR3 runs to 17 residues. Germline trimming cut 2 bases from V and 5 bases from J; bases unmatched to any gene: 14. Germline V gene sequence: CDR1 LNHDA, CDR2 SQIVND (reference sequence). The CDR3 protein is CASSIRRDSSSHYGYTF. The CDR3 DNA reads TGTGCCAGTAGTATAAGGCGGGACAGCTCGAGTCATTATGGCTACACCTTC.

The chain recombines TRBV23-1 with TRBJ1-1, with 8 bases lining up with TRBD1. TRBV23-1 is an ORF; its function is uncertain. The CDR3 runs 19 residues. Trimming at V came to 7 bases and at J to 3 bases, leaving 22 bases not matched to a gene. This chain's CDR3 is CASTHPGGTGGGGDTEAFF. In nucleotides, the CDR3 is TGCGCCAGCACCCACCCCGGCGGGACAGGAGGCGGGGGGGACACTGAAGCTTTCTTT.

The rearrangement joins TRBV28 to TRBJ2-5; 7 nucleotides line up with TRBD1. J lost 4 bases, V lost 5 bases, and 4 bases had no gene match. Germline V gene sequence: CDR1 MDHEN, CDR2 SYDVKM. The CDR3 is made up of 13 amino acids. The CDR3 nucleotides are TGTGCCAGCAGTCTCAACAGGGGAGAGACCCAGTACTTC. Amino acids: CASSLNRGETQYF. The full variable domain, rest sourced from reference TRBV28 and TRBJ2-5, is DVKVTQSSRYLVKRTGEKVFLECVQDMDHENMFWYRQDPGLGLRLIYFSYDVKMKEKGDIPEGYSVSREKKERFSLILESASTNQTSMYLCASSLNRGETQYFGPGTRLLVL.

This clone was counted only a few times. The V gene is TRBV5-1, the J gene TRBJ2-3; tentative D call: TRBD1 (5 bases). The germline V and J ends were trimmed by 7 bases and 1 base, with 16 bases remaining between them. The CDR3 sequence is 15 residues long. Germline V gene lookup returns CDR1 SGHRS and CDR2 YFSETQ. This chain's CDR3 is CASVPEDTRTDTQYF. Written as DNA, the CDR3 is TGCGCCAGCGTTCCCGAGGACACTCGCACAGATACGCAGTATTTT.

The rearrangement uses TRBV24-1 and TRBJ2-3; perhaps TRBD1 as D (5 bases). The CDR3 extends over 17 amino acids. V lost 4 bases, J lost 2 bases, and 18 bases lay in between. The germline gives CDR1 KGHDR, CDR2 SFDVKD. In DNA form, the CDR3 reads TGTGCCACCAGTGACCTCCCTTCAGGGCGAGTCACAGATACGCAGTATTTT. Protein sequence: CATSDLPSGRVTDTQYF.

By frequency in the sample, this clone is medium-sized. The chain combines TRBV30 with TRBJ2-3; 8 nucleotides agree with TRBD2. The CDR3 has 14 residues. The V and J ends lost 0 bases and 6 bases, in that order; junction bases with no gene match: 5. The germline V gene has CDR1 GTSNPN and CDR2 SVGIG (reference sequence). The CDR3 sequence: CAWSVGSGGDTQYF. The CDR3 DNA reads TGTGCCTGGAGTGTAGGGAGCGGGGGCGATACGCAGTATTTT. Together with reference TRBV30 and TRBJ2-3, the CDR3 gives the full variable domain: SQTIHQWPATLVQPVGSPLSLECTVEGTSNPNLYWYRQAAGRGLQLLFYSVGIGQISSEVPQNLSASRPQDRQFILSSKKLLLSDSGFYLCAWSVGSGGDTQYFGPGTRLTVL.

The genes are TRBV18 and TRBJ2-1; D remains unclear. Germline V gene sequence: CDR1 KGHSH, CDR2 LQKENI. Trimming removed 2 bases at V and 10 bases at J, with 21 bases between. The CDR3 extends over 16 amino acids. This CDR3 reads CASSPIENPQTLEQFF. The CDR3 nucleotides read TGTGCCAGCTCACCAATTGAAAATCCCCAAACATTGGAGCAGTTCTTC.

This sequence joins TRBV7-7 and TRBJ2-5, with D possibly being TRBD1 (6 bases). The germline CDR1 and CDR2 sequences are SSHAT and FNYEAQ (reference sequence). The germline V and J ends were trimmed by 2 bases and 5 bases, with 12 bases remaining between them. There are 14 residues in the CDR3. As DNA, the CDR3 is TGTGCCAGCAGCTTATCAGGGGCACGGGAGACCCAGTACTTC. It specifies CASSLSGARETQYF.

This clone was seen a few times. J is TRBJ2-1 and V is TRBV7-8; 8 bases agree with TRBD2. Trimming cost V 5 bases and J 4 bases; bases outside gene matches: 13. The CDR3 is 17 residues long. The germline CDR1 and CDR2 sequences are SGHVS and FQNEAQ. Here the CDR3 reads CASSPPLRLALYNEQFF. The CDR3 nucleotides are TGTGCCAGCAGCCCGCCGTTGAGACTAGCGCTATACAATGAGCAGTTCTTC.

The CDR3 nucleotides read TGTGCCACACAGTTAGCGGGAGGGCCCCCCCACAATGAGCAGTTCTTC. Encoded protein: CATQLAGGPPHNEQFF. The chain carries TRBV19 and TRBJ2-1; 11 nucleotides match TRBD2. The CDR3 has 16 amino acids. Trimming removed 10 bases from V and 5 bases from J; junction bases left unmatched: 13. The V gene's germline CDR1 is LNHDA and CDR2 SQIVND (reference sequence).

This clone has only one observation. This chain links TRBV4-1 with TRBJ2-5; 13 bases line up with TRBD2. The length of the CDR3 is 16 residues. CDR1 is MGHRA, CDR2 YSYEKL, per germline. Trimming cost V 2 bases and J 4 bases; bases outside gene matches: 4. The DNA of the CDR3 is TGCGCCAGCAGCCAATTGGGACTAGCGGGGTTAGAGACCCAGTACTTC. Its protein is CASSQLGLAGLETQYF.

This chain connects TRBV4-2 to TRBJ2-5; 9 bases line up with TRBD2. The trim removed 0 bases at V and 1 base at J, leaving 0 bases unmatched. The CDR3 loop spans 15 amino acids. CDR1 and CDR2 from the germline V gene are LGHNA and YNFKEQ. CDR3 DNA: TGTGCCAGCAGCCAAGAGCGGGGGGGCCAAGAGACCCAGTACTTC. The encoded protein is CASSQERGGQETQYF.